This T cell receptor beta chain was sequenced for a study of T cell responses to AZD1222 COVID-19 vaccine. Notes on the study in general: Sampling that yielded the repertoires occurred only after the peak T cell response. Most donors were white British, females outnumbered males, and clonal diversity was possibly underestimated.

This table comes from immunoSEQ multiplex PCR, and its TCRdb copy is limited to in-frame clones, with some not included. The profile covers nearly 80,000 clones, with approximately 80% appearing a single time and 20% to 25% taken by the ten largest. The CDR3 contains 13 residues. Germline assignment: CDR1 KGHSH and CDR2 LQKENI. V was shortened by 2 bases and J by 6 bases, with 8 bases between the two germline ends. With regard to this clone: Its antigen is undetermined.

The chain is built from TRBV18 and TRBJ2-4, with D uncertain. The sequencing here drew on peripheral blood, taken on day 0 of AZD1222 vaccination. This receptor was obtained from an adult in good health. The CDR3 here is CASSPAEVNIQYF. CDR3 bases: TGTGCCAGCTCACCAGCAGAAGTAAACATTCAGTACTTC.